These T cell receptor beta chains were read from a single sample in a study of blood T cell repertoires in COVID-19. Profiling relied on immunoSEQ multiplex PCR, and the TCRdb table lists in-frame clones only, not all of them. The table includes over 90,000 clones, roughly 80% detected once. The sequenced material came from peripheral blood. The receptors come from a man between 60 and 75 years old with acute or convalescent COVID-19. Each CDR3 is given with its conserved first and last residue. A D gene is named only where the DNA matches it firmly. Clone sizes are given selectively: once, few, many, or a class where the clone is expanded.

CDR3 DNA | CDR3 protein | D gene | J gene | V gene | clone size
TGTGCCAGCAAAACGGGGTCGGGAGGATCACCCCTCCACTTT | CASKTGSGGSPLHF | . | TRBJ1-6 | TRBV2 | .
TGTGCCAGCAGCTCCCGAGTCGGACGGGGGAACATTCAGTACTTC | CASSSRVGRGNIQYF | . | TRBJ2-4 | TRBV11-3 | .
TGTGCCAGCTCACCGGTACAGGGAGAGACCCAGTACTTC | CASSPVQGETQYF | . | TRBJ2-5 | TRBV18 | .
TGTGCCAGCAGCGAAACGGGATCCCAAGAGACCCAGTACTTC | CASSETGSQETQYF | . | TRBJ2-5 | TRBV11-2 | once
TGCGCCAGCAGCCGACTAGCGGGGGGAAACTACGAGCAGTACTTC | CASSRLAGGNYEQYF | TRBD2 | TRBJ2-7 | TRBV4-1 | .
TGTGCCAGCAGCTCCCCGCGGGGCGCAAACACTGAAGCTTTCTTT | CASSSPRGANTEAFF | . | TRBJ1-1 | TRBV5-4 | once
TGTGCCATCTCAACAGGGGCTCGGCAGCCCCAGCATTTT | CAISTGARQPQHF | TRBD1 | TRBJ1-5 | TRBV19 | .
TGTGCCAGCAGCCGGCCAGGGGGCGGTCGGTCACCCCTCCACTTT | CASSRPGGGRSPLHF | TRBD1 | TRBJ1-6 | TRBV11-2 | .
TGTGCCAGCAGCTCCCCTAACAAACCGGGACAGGGCTCCTACGAGCAGTACTTC | CASSSPNKPGQGSYEQYF | TRBD1 | TRBJ2-7 | TRBV7-9 | .
TGTGCCAGTAGTATATTCGGCAGGTCCCAAGAGACCCAGTACTTC | CASSIFGRSQETQYF | . | TRBJ2-5 | TRBV19 | .
TGTGCCACCAGTGACAGCGGGAGGGAATCCGGGGAGCTGTTTTTT | CATSDSGRESGELFF | TRBD2 | TRBJ2-2 | TRBV24-1 | medium-sized
TGCGCCAGCAGTGAGCTCGGACTAGCGGGGACAGATACGCAGTATTTT | CASSELGLAGTDTQYF | TRBD2 | TRBJ2-3 | TRBV10-1 | .
TGCAGTGCTAGACCGCAAGAGACCCAGTACTTC | CSARPQETQYF | . | TRBJ2-5 | TRBV20-1 | once
TGTGCCAGCAGTGGGACAGGGAGAGCATCAGGTGAAAAACTGTTTTTT | CASSGTGRASGEKLFF | TRBD1 | TRBJ1-4 | TRBV2 | once
TGTGCCAGCAGCCAGGGACAGGGTGACCCTAACTACGAGCAGTACTTC | CASSQGQGDPNYEQYF | TRBD1 | TRBJ2-7 | TRBV7-9 | .
TGTGCCAGCAGCCCACGGGACACTGAAGCTTTCTTT | CASSPRDTEAFF | . | TRBJ1-1 | TRBV5-4 | once
TGTGCCAGCAGCGTCATAGCGGGGAGCACAGATACGCAGTATTTT | CASSVIAGSTDTQYF | TRBD2 | TRBJ2-3 | TRBV9 | .
TGTGCCAGCAGTGATAGGGGGCAGGGGCATGGCTACACCTTC | CASSDRGQGHGYTF | TRBD1 | TRBJ1-2 | TRBV25-1 | .
TGTGCCAGTAGTATGGCAGGAACGACCTACGAGCAGTACTTC | CASSMAGTTYEQYF | . | TRBJ2-7 | TRBV19 | .
TGTGCCAGCAGGCCCCCGGGACAGAGCACCGGGGAGCTGTTTTTT | CASRPPGQSTGELFF | TRBD1 | TRBJ2-2 | TRBV6-5 | .
TGTGCCAGCAGCTTAAACCAGGGATCATTCAATGAGCAGTTCTTC | CASSLNQGSFNEQFF | . | TRBJ2-1 | TRBV11-2 | .
TGTGCCAGCAGTTTAAAGGGACAGGGGCATGGCTACACCTTC | CASSLKGQGHGYTF | TRBD1 | TRBJ1-2 | TRBV6-5 | .
TGTGCCAGCAGTGATCTGGACAGGGGGGACTCAGATACGCAGTATTTT | CASSDLDRGDSDTQYF | TRBD1 | TRBJ2-3 | TRBV2 | .
TGTGCCAGCAGCCTACAGGCCACTCAGCAGTATTTT | CASSLQATQQYF | . | TRBJ2-3 | TRBV14 | .
TGTGCCAGCAGTCAGAGCTACAGTTGGACTGAAGCTTTCTTT | CASSQSYSWTEAFF | . | TRBJ1-1 | TRBV6-5 | .
TGTGCCAGCAGCTTAGGAGGGTCCGGCTACGAGCAGTACTTC | CASSLGGSGYEQYF | . | TRBJ2-7 | TRBV7-2 | .
TGTGCCAGCAGCCGAAGCGGGGGGGCCTACAATGAGCAGTTCTTC | CASSRSGGAYNEQFF | TRBD2 | TRBJ2-1 | TRBV7-9 | .
TGTGCCAGCTCACCAGATTCCCTAGGGGGCGATACGCAGTATTTT | CASSPDSLGGDTQYF | TRBD1 | TRBJ2-3 | TRBV18 | .
TGTGCCATCAGTGAAGGGCGGGGGAGCACTGAAGCTTTCTTT | CAISEGRGSTEAFF | . | TRBJ1-1 | TRBV10-3 | .
TGCAGCGTTGGTCCACAGGGCCCAAACACTGAAGCTTTCTTT | CSVGPQGPNTEAFF | . | TRBJ1-1 | TRBV29-1 | .
TGTGCCAGCAGCTTAGATGGGGGACTAGCGGCCTACGAGCAGTACTTC | CASSLDGGLAAYEQYF | TRBD2 | TRBJ2-7 | TRBV7-9 | .
TGTGCCAGCAGCCTAAATACCAACACCGGGGAGCTGTTTTTT | CASSLNTNTGELFF | . | TRBJ2-2 | TRBV9 | .
TGTGCCAGCAGCTTAGAGCCGGGACACAACTACGAGCAGTACTTC | CASSLEPGHNYEQYF | . | TRBJ2-7 | TRBV11-3 | .
TGTGCCAGCAGCTTAATGATTGGGCAGAAGTTCTTC | CASSLMIGQKFF | . | TRBJ2-1 | TRBV7-3 | .
TGTGCCAGCAGCGAAACAGGGTCTGGAATCTACGAGCAGTACTTC | CASSETGSGIYEQYF | . | TRBJ2-7 | TRBV2 | few
TGTGCCAGCAGCCGGCGGGGAGACCCCTCTGGGGCCAACGTCCTGACTTTC | CASSRRGDPSGANVLTF | . | TRBJ2-6 | TRBV11-3 | .
TGTGCCAGCAGCGCTTGGACTAGCGGGAGCAATGAGCAGTTCTTC | CASSAWTSGSNEQFF | TRBD2 | TRBJ2-1 | TRBV9 | .
TGTGCCAGCAGTTCCCTCAGGGGCTCTGGAAACACCATATATTTT | CASSSLRGSGNTIYF | . | TRBJ1-3 | TRBV6-5 | .
TGTGCCAGCAGCTCGCTGACTATGTATGAGCAGTTCTTC | CASSSLTMYEQFF | . | TRBJ2-1 | TRBV9 | .
TGTGCCAGCAGCGAGAGCACAGGGGTAGGCTATGGCTACACCTTC | CASSESTGVGYGYTF | TRBD1 | TRBJ1-2 | TRBV9 | few
TGTGCCAGCAGAATTTATAGCACAGATACGCAGTATTTT | CASRIYSTDTQYF | . | TRBJ2-3 | TRBV11-2 | .
TGCGCCAGCAGCCACGGCTTGGAGGGGGCCACAGATACGCAGTATTTT | CASSHGLEGATDTQYF | . | TRBJ2-3 | TRBV4-3 | .